The 11 T cell receptor beta chains in this list originate from one sample, sequenced in a study of cytomegalovirus exposure and HLA in healthy donors. In the PCR, 60 Vbeta and 13 Jbeta primers were used. The method was immunoSEQ multiplex PCR; TCRdb's version includes in-frame clones alone and lacks a portion of them. Of over 85,000 clones in the sample, over 65% were seen once. The sample was PBMCs. The receptors were gathered from a man between 40 and 49 years old in good health and CMV-seronegative.

V gene TRBV10-3 combines with J gene TRBJ1-1; D gene uncertain. Trimming took off 6 bases at V and 1 base at J, with 3 bases between the two ends. The CDR3 covers 11 residues. The V gene's germline CDR1 is ENHRY and CDR2 SYGVKD. The CDR3 here is CAIRANTEAFF. The CDR3 DNA follows: TGTGCCATCAGGGCGAACACTGAAGCTTTCTTT.

This clone is a singleton in its sample. The V gene is TRBV4-1, the J gene TRBJ2-5; 10 nucleotides agree with TRBD2. J gave up 1 base and V 3 bases, and 5 bases lay outside the gene matches. The CDR3 has 16 residues. Germline assignment: CDR1 MGHRA and CDR2 YSYEKL. The CDR3 sequence is CASSQGSGGFQETQYF. As DNA, the CDR3 is TGCGCCAGCAGCCAGGGTAGCGGGGGGTTCCAAGAGACCCAGTACTTC.

The chain has TRBV5-1 and TRBJ1-2; D is uncertain. Germline assignment: CDR1 SGHRS and CDR2 YFSETQ. Trimming removed 4 bases from V and 8 bases from J, with 12 bases in between. This CDR3 has 12 residues. The CDR3 spells CASSPMTEGYTF. DNA of the CDR3: TGCGCCAGCAGCCCGATGACTGAGGGCTACACCTTC.

The genes are TRBV2 and TRBJ1-1; no clear D. The germline V gene has CDR1 SNHLY and CDR2 FYNNEI. The CDR3 spans 15 residues. V was clipped by 8 bases and J by 7 bases, with 23 bases between them. The CDR3 protein is CASAGGEATVIEAFF. The CDR3 nucleotides are TGTGCCAGCGCTGGCGGGGAAGCGACCGTTATTGAAGCTTTCTTT.

The chain links TRBV2 to TRBJ1-2; 12 positions match TRBD1. V was pared by 7 bases and J by 7 bases, with 10 bases of the junction left unmatched. The CDR3 totals 15 residues. The germline V gene has CDR1 SNHLY and CDR2 FYNNEI. CDR3 coding DNA: TGTGCCAGCAAAACCGGGACAGGGGGCGCGACTGGCTACACCTTC. Residues: CASKTGTGGATGYTF.

The V call is TRBV6-5, the J call TRBJ2-1, with D perhaps matching TRBD2 (7 bases). CDR1 is MNHEY, CDR2 SVGAGI, per germline. The CDR3 is made up of 15 amino acids. Deletions cut 6 bases from V and 6 bases from J, with 18 bases between. CDR3 sequence: CASSTWAGAVNEQFF. The CDR3, as DNA: TGTGCCAGCAGCACCTGGGCGGGGGCAGTCAATGAGCAGTTCTTC.

V gene TRBV6-5 combines with J gene TRBJ2-2; D remains ambiguous. CDR1 is MNHEY and CDR2 is SVGAGI in the germline V gene. Deletions cut 3 bases from V and 6 bases from J, with 11 bases between. The CDR3 spans 14 residues. The CDR3 sequence: CASSYIESAGELFF. For the CDR3, the DNA is TGTGCCAGCAGTTATATAGAAAGCGCCGGGGAGCTGTTTTTT.

The rearrangement links TRBV6-1 to TRBJ2-5; no clear D. This CDR3 is built from 14 residues. V was cut by 1 base and J by 3 bases, with 9 bases left in between. Germline assignment: CDR1 MNHNS and CDR2 SASEGT. CDR3 in amino acids: CASSEGAAKETQYF. CDR3 DNA sequence: TGTGCCAGCAGTGAAGGGGCAGCTAAAGAGACCCAGTACTTC.

V usage is TRBV2 and J usage is TRBJ1-1; D is perhaps TRBD1 (5 bases). Germline V gene data show CDR1 as SNHLY and CDR2 as FYNNEI. V was shortened by 11 bases and J by 4 bases, with 17 bases between the two germline ends. CDR3 length: 13 residues. In nucleotides, the CDR3 is TGTGCCGCCCCCGGGAGGGGTATCACTGAAGCTTTCTTT. Residues: CAAPGRGITEAFF.

A note on this clone: The identical CDR3 is also encoded by other nucleotide sequences in the sample. The V gene is TRBV27, the J gene TRBJ1-3, with 7 bases aligning to TRBD1. The CDR3 contains 15 residues. Per the germline V gene, CDR1 is MNHEY and CDR2 is SMNVEV (reference sequence). Trimming at V came to 5 bases and at J to 0 bases, leaving 4 bases not matched to a gene. The DNA of the CDR3 is TGTGCCAGCAGTCGGACAGGTGACTCTGGAAACACCATATATTTT. It codes for CASSRTGDSGNTIYF.

This rearrangement joins TRBV7-2 to TRBJ2-7; D might be TRBD1 (5 bases). Germline loops: CDR1 SGHTA, CDR2 FQGNSA. The CDR3 runs 14 residues. Trimming removed 1 base at V and 7 bases at J, with 14 bases between. The CDR3: CASSLGAGFGEQYF. Written as DNA, the CDR3 is TGTGCCAGCAGCTTAGGGGCAGGGTTTGGGGAGCAGTACTTC.